The source of this T cell receptor beta chain is a study of T cell clones after liver transplantation. Study overall: HCV positivity affected three of eight recipients; the rest lacked autoimmune or viral indications. At least one year of complete immunosuppression withdrawal without enzymes over twice normal defined tolerance. Without induction therapy, subjects received standard immunosuppression until 12-24 months post-transplant.

Thawed unstimulated PBMCs were FACS-sorted by CD3, CD4 and CD8 into two populations. The repertoire was sequenced with immunoSEQ multiplex PCR; TCRdb's copy has only in-frame clones and lacks some. This table holds roughly 120,000 clones, 90% found once. CDR3 length: 15 amino acids. Trimming took 4 bases from V and 5 from J; bases not matched to a gene: 7. The germline V gene encodes CDR1 MRHNA and CDR2 SNTAGT. The sequence came from a human patient who received a liver transplant. A share of the T cells may be of graft donor origin. This rearrangement joins TRBV6-4 to TRBJ2-1, with 8 bases aligning to TRBD2. The source material was CD4+ T cells from blood, sampled 12 months after liver transplant. DNA for the CDR3: TGTGCCAGCAGTGTCGTAGCGGGAACCAACAATGAGCAGTTCTTC. It encodes CASSVVAGTNNEQFF.